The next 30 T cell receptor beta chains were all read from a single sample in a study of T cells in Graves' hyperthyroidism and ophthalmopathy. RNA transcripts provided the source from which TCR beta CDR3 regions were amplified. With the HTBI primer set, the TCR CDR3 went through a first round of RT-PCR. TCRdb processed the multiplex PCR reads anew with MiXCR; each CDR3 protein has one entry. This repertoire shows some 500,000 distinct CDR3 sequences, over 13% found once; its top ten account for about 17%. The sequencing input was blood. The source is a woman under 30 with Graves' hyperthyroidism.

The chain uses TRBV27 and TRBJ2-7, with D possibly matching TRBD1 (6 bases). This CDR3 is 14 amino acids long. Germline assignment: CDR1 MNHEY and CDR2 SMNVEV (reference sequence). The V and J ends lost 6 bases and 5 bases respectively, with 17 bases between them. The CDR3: CASRDTGPPHEQYF. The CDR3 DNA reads TGTGCCAGCAGGGATACAGGGCCCCCCCACGAGCAGTACTTC.

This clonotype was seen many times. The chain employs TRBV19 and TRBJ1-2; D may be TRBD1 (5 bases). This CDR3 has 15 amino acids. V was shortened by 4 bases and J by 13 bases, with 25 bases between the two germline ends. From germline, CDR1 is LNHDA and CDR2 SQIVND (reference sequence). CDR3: CASSTTRDLEATTTF. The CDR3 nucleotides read TGTGCCAGTAGTACAACCAGGGACCTGGAGGCTACGACCACCTTC. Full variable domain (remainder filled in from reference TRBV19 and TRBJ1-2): DGGITQSPKYLFRKEGQNVTLSCEQNLNHDAMYWYRQDPGQGLRLIYYSQIVNDFQKGDIAEGYSVSREKKESFPLTVTSAQKNPTAFYLCASSTTRDLEATTTFGSGTRLTVV.

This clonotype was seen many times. The CDR3 bases are TGTGCCAGCAGCTATCTCAGGGGTATAACCTATAATTCACCCCTCCACTTT. This translates into CASSYLRGITYNSPLHF. V and J are TRBV11-2 and TRBJ1-6; a possible D gene is TRBD1 (6 bases). The CDR3 has 17 amino acids. The germline CDR1 and CDR2 sequences are SGHAT and FQNNGV. Trimming took 4 bases from V and 2 from J, leaving 15 bases between them.

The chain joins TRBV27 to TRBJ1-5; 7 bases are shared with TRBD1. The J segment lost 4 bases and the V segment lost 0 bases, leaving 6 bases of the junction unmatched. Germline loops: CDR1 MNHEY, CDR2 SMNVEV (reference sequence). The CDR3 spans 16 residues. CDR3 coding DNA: TGTGCCAGCAGTTTATCGGGCAGGGGGACTAATCAGCCCCAGCATTTT. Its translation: CASSLSGRGTNQPQHF.

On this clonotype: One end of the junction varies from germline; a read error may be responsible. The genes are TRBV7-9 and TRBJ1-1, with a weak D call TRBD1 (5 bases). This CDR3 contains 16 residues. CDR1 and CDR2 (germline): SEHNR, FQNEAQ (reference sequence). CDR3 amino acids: CVSSLARGEVGTEAFF. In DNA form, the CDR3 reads TGTGTCAGCAGCTTAGCGCGAGGGGAAGTAGGCACTGAAGCTTTCTTT.

CDR3 DNA sequence: TGTGCCAGCAGCCAAGGGCCGGGACTAGCGGGAGCAGCAGATACGCAGTATTTT. This codes for CASSQGPGLAGAADTQYF. The genes are TRBV3-1 and TRBJ2-3; the match to TRBD2 covers 14 bases. From germline, CDR1 is LGHDT and CDR2 YNNKEL (reference sequence). V lost 1 base to trimming and J lost 4 bases; unmatched junction nucleotides: 7. The CDR3 is made up of 18 amino acids.

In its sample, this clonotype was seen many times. The CDR3 is CSARWGQGIVAFF. Here the CDR3 DNA reads TGCAGTGCCCGATGGGGACAGGGGATCGTAGCTTTCTTT. The rearrangement uses TRBV20-1 and TRBJ1-1; 10 nucleotides match TRBD1. J was trimmed by 10 bases and V by 6 bases; bases with no gene match: 11. Germline CDR1 and CDR2: DFQATT and SNEGSKA (reference sequence). This CDR3 has 13 residues.

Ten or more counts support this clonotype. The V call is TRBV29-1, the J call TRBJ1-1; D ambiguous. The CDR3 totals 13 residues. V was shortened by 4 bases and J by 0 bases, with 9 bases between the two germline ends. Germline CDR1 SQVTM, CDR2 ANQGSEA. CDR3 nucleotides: TGCAGCGTTGGATTTGACATGAACACTGAAGCTTTCTTT. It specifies CSVGFDMNTEAFF.

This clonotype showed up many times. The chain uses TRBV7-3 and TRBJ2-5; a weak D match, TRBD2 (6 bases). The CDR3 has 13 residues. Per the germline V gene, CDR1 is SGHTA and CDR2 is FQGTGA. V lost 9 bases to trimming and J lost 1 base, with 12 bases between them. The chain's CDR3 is CASGRGIQETQYF. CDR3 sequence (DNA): TGTGCCAGTGGACGGGGGATCCAAGAGACCCAGTACTTC.

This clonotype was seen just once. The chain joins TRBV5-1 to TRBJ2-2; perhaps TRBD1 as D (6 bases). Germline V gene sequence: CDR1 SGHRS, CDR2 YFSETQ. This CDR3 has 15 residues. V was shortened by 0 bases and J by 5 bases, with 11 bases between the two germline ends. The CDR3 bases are TGCGCCAGCAGCTTGGGGGACAAGGCGACCGGGGAGCTGTTTTTT. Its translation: CASSLGDKATGELFF.

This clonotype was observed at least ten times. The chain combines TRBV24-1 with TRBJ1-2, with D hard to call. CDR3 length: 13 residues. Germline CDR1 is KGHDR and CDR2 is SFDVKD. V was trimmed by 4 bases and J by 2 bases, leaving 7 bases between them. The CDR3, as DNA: TGTGCCACCAGTGACCCTGACAACTATGGCTACACCTTC. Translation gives CATSDPDNYGYTF.

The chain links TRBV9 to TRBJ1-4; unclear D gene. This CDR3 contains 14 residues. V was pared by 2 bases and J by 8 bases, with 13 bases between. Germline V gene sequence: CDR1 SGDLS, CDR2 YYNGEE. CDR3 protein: CASSVSPTEEKLFF. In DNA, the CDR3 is TGTGCCAGCAGCGTTTCCCCGACGGAGGAAAAACTGTTTTTT.

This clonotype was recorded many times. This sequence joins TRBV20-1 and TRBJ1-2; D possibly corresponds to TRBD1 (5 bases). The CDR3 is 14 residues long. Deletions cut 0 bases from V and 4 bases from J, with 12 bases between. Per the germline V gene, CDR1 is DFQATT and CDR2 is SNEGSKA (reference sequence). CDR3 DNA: TGCAGTGCTAGAGATCCCAGACAGTCCTATGGCTACACCTTC. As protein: CSARDPRQSYGYTF.

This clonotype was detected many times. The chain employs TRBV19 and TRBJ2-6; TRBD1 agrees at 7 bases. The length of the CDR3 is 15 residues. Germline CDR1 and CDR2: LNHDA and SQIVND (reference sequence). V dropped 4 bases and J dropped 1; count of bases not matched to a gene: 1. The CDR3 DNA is TGTGCCAGTAGTACGACAGGGTCTGGGGCCAACGTCCTGACTTTC. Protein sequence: CASSTTGSGANVLTF.

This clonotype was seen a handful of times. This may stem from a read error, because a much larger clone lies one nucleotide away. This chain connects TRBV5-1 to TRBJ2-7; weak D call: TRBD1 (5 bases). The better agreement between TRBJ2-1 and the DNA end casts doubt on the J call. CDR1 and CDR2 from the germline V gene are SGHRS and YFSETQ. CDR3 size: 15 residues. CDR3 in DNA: TGCGCCAGCAGCTTAGGGGCGGTGGTGTCCTACGAGCAGTTCTTC. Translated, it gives CASSLGAVVSYEQFF.

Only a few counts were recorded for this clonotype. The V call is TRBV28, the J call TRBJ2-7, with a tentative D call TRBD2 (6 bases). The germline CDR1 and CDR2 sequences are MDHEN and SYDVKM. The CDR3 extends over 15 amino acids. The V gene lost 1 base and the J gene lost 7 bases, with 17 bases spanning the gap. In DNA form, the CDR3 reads TGTGCCAGCAGTTTATCCCACGTCGGGAGTGGAGAGCAGTACGTC. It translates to CASSLSHVGSGEQYV.

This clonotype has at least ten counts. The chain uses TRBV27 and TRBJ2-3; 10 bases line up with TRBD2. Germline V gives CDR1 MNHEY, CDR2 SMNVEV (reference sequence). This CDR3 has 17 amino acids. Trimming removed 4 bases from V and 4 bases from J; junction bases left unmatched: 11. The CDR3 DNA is TGTGCCAGCAGTTATGATCCGGGACTAGCGTTCCCAGATACGCAGTATTTT. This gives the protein CASSYDPGLAFPDTQYF.

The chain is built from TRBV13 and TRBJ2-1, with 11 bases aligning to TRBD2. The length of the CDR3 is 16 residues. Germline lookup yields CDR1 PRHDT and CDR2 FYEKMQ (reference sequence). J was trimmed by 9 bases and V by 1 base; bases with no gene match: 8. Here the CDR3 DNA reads TGTGCCAGCAGCTTAGAATCTCTAGCGGGAGGCATTGAGCAGTTCTTC. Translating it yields CASSLESLAGGIEQFF. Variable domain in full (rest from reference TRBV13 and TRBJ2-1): AAGVIQSPRHLIKEKRETATLKCYPIPRHDTVYWYQQGPGQDPQFLISFYEKMQSDKGSIPDRFSAQQFSDYHSELNMSSLELGDSALYFCASSLESLAGGIEQFFGPGTRLTVL.

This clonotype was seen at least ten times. CDR3 DNA: TGTGCCAGCATCCTAGCGGGAGGGCCTATCGGGGAGCTGTTTTTT. This gives the protein CASILAGGPIGELFF. The gene calls are TRBV2 and TRBJ2-2; TRBD2 aligns across 12 bases. Trimming at V came to 7 bases and at J to 7 bases, leaving 7 bases not matched to a gene. Germline V lookup: CDR1 SNHLY, CDR2 FYNNEI. The CDR3 contains 15 residues.

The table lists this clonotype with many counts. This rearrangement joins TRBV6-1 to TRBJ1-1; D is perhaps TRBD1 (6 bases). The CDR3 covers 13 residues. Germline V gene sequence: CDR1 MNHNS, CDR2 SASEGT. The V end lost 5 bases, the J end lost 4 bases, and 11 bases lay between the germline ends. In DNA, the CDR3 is TGTGCCAGCAGTAATCAGGGGAGCACTGAAGCTTTCTTT. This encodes CASSNQGSTEAFF.

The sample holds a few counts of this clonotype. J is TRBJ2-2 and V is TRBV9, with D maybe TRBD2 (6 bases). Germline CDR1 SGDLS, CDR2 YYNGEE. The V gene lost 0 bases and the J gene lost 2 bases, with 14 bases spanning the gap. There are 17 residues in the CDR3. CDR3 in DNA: TGTGCCAGCAGCGTAGGCCGCGGGACCAGTAACACCGGGGAGCTGTTTTTT. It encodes CASSVGRGTSNTGELFF.

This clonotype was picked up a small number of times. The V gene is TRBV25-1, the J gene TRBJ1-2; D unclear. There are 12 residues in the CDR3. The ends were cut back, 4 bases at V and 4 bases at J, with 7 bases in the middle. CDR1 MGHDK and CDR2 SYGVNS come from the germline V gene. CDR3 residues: CASSVSGYGYTF. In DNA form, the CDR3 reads TGTGCCAGCAGTGTTTCCGGCTATGGCTACACCTTC.

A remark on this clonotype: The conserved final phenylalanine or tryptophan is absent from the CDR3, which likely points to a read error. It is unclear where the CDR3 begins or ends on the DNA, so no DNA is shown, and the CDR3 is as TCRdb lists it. The CDR3 loop is CASSLGRIRLAVKGGTGEPFV. The chain links TRBV12-3 or TRBV12-4 to TRBJ2-2; the table's D call, TRBD2, was not checked against the DNA. The CDR3 region is 21 residues in length, termini included.

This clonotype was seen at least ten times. Written as DNA, the CDR3 is TGTGCCAGCAGTGAACTGGTTATCGGAAACGCTGAAGCTTTCTTT. Translating it yields CASSELVIGNAEAFF. The V call is TRBV2, the J call TRBJ1-1; D is uncertain. Germline-derived CDR1 and CDR2 are SNHLY and FYNNEI. The CDR3 covers 15 residues. Trimming cost V 2 bases and J 6 bases, with 16 bases left between them. Supplemented by reference TRBV2 and TRBJ1-1, the full variable domain reads EPEVTQTPSHQVTQMGQEVILRCVPISNHLYFYWYRQILGQKVEFLVSFYNNEISEKSEIFDDQFSVERPDGSNFTLKIRSTKLEDSAMYFCASSELVIGNAEAFFGQGTRLTVV.

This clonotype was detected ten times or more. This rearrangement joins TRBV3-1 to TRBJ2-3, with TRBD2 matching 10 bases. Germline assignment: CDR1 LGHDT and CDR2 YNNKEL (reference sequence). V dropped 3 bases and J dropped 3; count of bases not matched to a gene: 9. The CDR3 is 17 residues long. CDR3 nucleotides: TGTGCCAGCAGCCACACATCTAGCGGGAGTCGTACAGATACGCAGTATTTT. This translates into CASSHTSSGSRTDTQYF.

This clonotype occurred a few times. CDR3 nucleotide sequence: TGTGCCAGCAGCCGCGGGCAGACCCAGTACTTC. Its translation is CASSRGQTQYF. The chain recombines TRBV6-1 with TRBJ2-5; D is possibly TRBD2 (5 bases). This CDR3 spans 11 amino acids. CDR1 and CDR2 (germline): MNHNS, SASEGT. V shed 6 bases and J shed 6 bases, with 8 bases lying between them.

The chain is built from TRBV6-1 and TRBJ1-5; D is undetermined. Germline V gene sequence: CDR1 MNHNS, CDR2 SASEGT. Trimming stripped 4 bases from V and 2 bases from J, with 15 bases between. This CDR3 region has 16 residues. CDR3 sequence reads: CASSARRQEGNQPQHF. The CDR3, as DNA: TGTGCCAGCAGTGCGAGACGACAAGAGGGCAATCAGCCCCAGCATTTT.

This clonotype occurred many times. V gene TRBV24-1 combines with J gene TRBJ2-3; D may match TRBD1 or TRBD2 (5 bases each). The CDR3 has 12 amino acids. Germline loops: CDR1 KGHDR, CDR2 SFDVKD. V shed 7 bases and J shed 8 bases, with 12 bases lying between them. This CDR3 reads CATSPTGTTQYF. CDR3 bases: TGTGCCACCAGCCCGACTGGGACTACGCAGTATTTT.

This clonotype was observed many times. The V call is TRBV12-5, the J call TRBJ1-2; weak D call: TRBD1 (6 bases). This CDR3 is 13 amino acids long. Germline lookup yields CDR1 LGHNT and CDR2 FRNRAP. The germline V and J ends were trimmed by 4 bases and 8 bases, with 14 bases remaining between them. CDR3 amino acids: CASGSDREMGYTF. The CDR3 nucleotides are TGTGCTAGTGGTTCGGACAGAGAGATGGGCTACACCTTC.

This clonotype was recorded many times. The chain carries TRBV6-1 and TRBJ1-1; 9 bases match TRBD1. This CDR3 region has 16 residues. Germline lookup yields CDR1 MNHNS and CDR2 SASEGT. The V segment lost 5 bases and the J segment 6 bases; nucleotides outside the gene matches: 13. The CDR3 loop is CASSILPGQGAAEAFF. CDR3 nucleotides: TGTGCCAGCAGTATCTTACCGGGACAGGGAGCAGCTGAAGCTTTCTTT.